This T cell receptor beta chain is from a study of cytomegalovirus exposure and HLA in healthy donors. This clone was seen just once. What it recognizes is unknown. With V trimmed by 0 bases and J by 4 bases, 5 bases remained unmatched. The germline CDR1 and CDR2 sequences are LNHNV and YYDKDF (reference sequence). This CDR3 is 17 amino acids long. Produced via immunoSEQ multiplex PCR; TCRdb's table is partial and in-frame only. The sample holds 200,000 or so clones, about 80% seen once. Study-wide results and caveats: The listing of approximately 160 TCR beta chains classed them as cytomegalovirus-associated.

This clonotype was sampled from a man between 18 and 29 years old in good health and CMV-seropositive. The sample taken for sequencing was PBMCs. The rearrangement joins TRBV15 to TRBJ1-5; TRBD1 matches 11 bases. The DNA of the CDR3 is TGTGCCACCAGCAGAGATATGAGGGACAGGGGGAATCAGCCCCAGCATTTT. Its translation: CATSRDMRDRGNQPQHF.